This TCR beta chain was sequenced for a study of cytomegalovirus exposure and HLA in healthy donors. The study, taken as a whole, reports: A classifier reportedly called cytomegalovirus status with high sensitivity and specificity.

About this clone itself: What it binds is unknown.

Sequenced by immunoSEQ multiplex PCR; TCRdb stores in-frame clones only, minus some. The table records fewer than 200,000 clones, about 86% of them present only once. This CDR3 region has 13 residues. V lost 5 bases, J lost 1 base, and 8 bases lay in between. CDR1 KGHSH and CDR2 LQKENI come from the germline V gene. This chain joins TRBV18 and TRBJ1-2; perhaps TRBD1 as D (5 bases). Sequenced sample: PBMCs. The TCR was taken from a woman aged 18-30 years in good health and CMV-seronegative. CDR3 nucleotides: TGTGCCAGCTCAGCGACAGATAACTATGGCTACACCTTC. This encodes CASSATDNYGYTF. The whole variable domain, filled in from reference TRBV18 and TRBJ1-2, reads NAGVMQNPRHLVRRRGQEARLRCSPMKGHSHVYWYRQLPEEGLKFMVYLQKENIIDESGMPKERFSAEFPKEGPSILRIQQVVRGDSAAYFCASSATDNYGYTFGSGTRLTVV.